Presented here are 25 T cell receptor beta chains from one specimen sequenced in a study of immune characterization of retroperitoneal liposarcoma. TCRdb re-derived calls from the PCR reads in MiXCR, one entry per CDR3 protein. The table records approximately 11,000 distinct CDR3 sequences, 45% to 50% of them present only once. The material sequenced was tumor tissue. These receptors all stem from a female donor with retroperitoneal liposarcoma.

This clonotype was found many times. The V call is TRBV7-3, the J call TRBJ2-5, with no clear D. Trimming left V 2 bases short and J 11 bases short, with 21 bases between. Germline-derived CDR1 and CDR2 are SGHTA and FQGTGA. CDR3 length: 15 amino acids. CDR3 amino acids: CASSLLGPSNNEQYF. The CDR3 DNA sequence: TGTGCCAGCAGCTTACTTGGACCCTCGAACAATGAGCAGTACTTC.

The gene calls are TRBV6-1 and TRBJ2-3, with 10 nucleotides matching TRBD2. After removal of 3 bases from V and 1 base from J, the junction contained 4 bases not matched to a gene. This CDR3 spans 16 amino acids. From germline, CDR1 is MNHNS and CDR2 SASEGT. Here the CDR3 reads CASSDPLAGGTDTQYF. For the CDR3, the DNA is TGTGCCAGCAGTGACCCTCTAGCGGGGGGCACAGATACGCAGTATTTT.

The J gene is TRBJ2-1, the V gene TRBV6-1; 7 bases line up with TRBD1. Germline V gene sequence: CDR1 MNHNS, CDR2 SASEGT. The CDR3 covers 13 residues. V was clipped by 8 bases and J by 10 bases; unmatched bases: 11. The CDR3 is CASQRGQSYEQFF. For the CDR3, the DNA is TGTGCCAGCCAACGGGGACAGTCCTACGAGCAGTTCTTC.

By share, this clonotype counts as medium-sized. The chain couples TRBV7-2 to TRBJ2-1; a weak D match, TRBD2 (6 bases). Trimming left V 2 bases short and J 3 bases short, with 8 bases between. Germline loops: CDR1 SGHTA, CDR2 FQGNSA. The CDR3 has 14 amino acids. This CDR3 is CASSLRGDYNEQFF. CDR3 nucleotide sequence: TGTGCCAGCAGCTTACGCGGGGACTACAATGAGCAGTTCTTC.

This rearrangement joins TRBV27 to TRBJ2-1; 9 bases agree with TRBD2. The better agreement between TRBJ2-7 and the DNA end casts doubt on the J call. The CDR3 is 16 amino acids. The V gene's germline CDR1 is MNHEY and CDR2 SMNVEV (reference sequence). The CDR3 region has the DNA TGTGCCAGCAGGATTGCAGCGGGGGGTTTCAACAATGAGCAGTACTTC. It translates to CASRIAAGGFNNEQYF.

This clonotype was seen a few times. The chain employs TRBV7-2 and TRBJ2-4, with 8 bases identical to TRBD1. The end of the DNA fits TRBJ2-7 better, so the J call may be wrong. The CDR3 is made up of 15 amino acids. CDR1 is SGHTA, CDR2 FQGNSA, per germline. CDR3: CASSSMDRAQDEQYF. The CDR3 coding sequence is TGTGCCAGCAGCTCGATGGACAGGGCCCAAGACGAGCAGTACTTC.

Remarks on this clonotype: A much larger clone lies one base from this, so it may be a read error. The chain links TRBV6-1 to TRBJ2-3, with 9 bases aligning to TRBD1. The DNA end is more similar to TRBJ2-1, so the J call may be wrong. Germline CDR1 and CDR2: MNHNS and SASEGT. The CDR3 is 14 residues long. The CDR3 nucleotides are TGTGCCAGCAGTGTAAGGGACAGGGTCTACGAGCAGTTCTTC. Amino acid sequence: CASSVRDRVYEQFF.

The chain employs TRBV6-1 and TRBJ1-2; D is uncertain. In germline, CDR1 is MNHNS, CDR2 SASEGT. The CDR3 sequence is 12 residues long. Trimming removed 2 bases from V and 6 bases from J, with 7 bases in between. CDR3 bases: TGTGCCAGCAGTGAACGGGGTCATGGCTACACCTTC. Its translation: CASSERGHGYTF.

In this sample, this clonotype turned up a few times. The chain couples TRBV6-1 to TRBJ2-7; tentative D call: TRBD1 (6 bases). The CDR3 covers 14 residues. V shed 7 bases and J shed 0 bases, with 13 bases lying between them. Germline V gene lookup returns CDR1 MNHNS and CDR2 SASEGT. In DNA, the CDR3 is TGTGCCAGCAACCGGGACACGGACTCCTACGAGCAGTACTTC. As protein: CASNRDTDSYEQYF.

This clonotype was found a few times. V usage is TRBV12-3 or TRBV12-4 and J usage is TRBJ2-1, with D perhaps TRBD1 or TRBD2 (5 bases each). The J call may be wrong; the DNA end is better matched by TRBJ2-7. The CDR3 has 14 amino acids. This chain's CDR3 is CASSNRDRGYEQYF. DNA for the CDR3: TGTGCCAGCAGTAATCGGGACCGTGGTTACGAGCAGTACTTC.

This clonotype counts as medium-sized. This sequence joins TRBV7-2 and TRBJ2-1, with 8 positions matching TRBD1. This CDR3 has 15 amino acids. Germline V lookup: CDR1 SGHTA, CDR2 FQGNSA. Unmatched junction bases numbered 13, after V lost 2 bases and J lost 13 bases. CDR3 DNA: TGTGCCAGCAGCTTAAGGACAGGGAATCAAGAGACCCAGTTCTTC. Amino acid sequence: CASSLRTGNQETQFF.

The chain employs TRBV6-6 and TRBJ1-4; tentatively, D is TRBD1 (6 bases). Germline CDR1 reads MNHNY; CDR2 reads SVGAGI (reference sequence). Trimming removed 6 bases from V and 4 bases from J, with 15 bases in between. The CDR3 covers 15 residues. CDR3 loop: CASRPPGTSNEKLFF. The CDR3 bases are TGTGCCAGCAGGCCTCCTGGGACAAGTAATGAAAAACTGTTTTTT.

Regarding this clonotype: Sequence at one end of the junction differs from germline and may be a read error. This chain joins TRBV12-3 or TRBV12-4 and TRBJ2-1; no firm D call. The CDR3 has 11 amino acids. CDR3: CASSSVNEQSF. The DNA for the CDR3 is TGTGCCAGCAGTTCAGTCAATGAGCAGTCCTTC.

V is TRBV11-3 and J is TRBJ2-1, with D possibly called TRBD1 or TRBD2 (5 bases each). The CDR3 runs to 17 residues. Germline V CDR1 and CDR2: SGHNT, YENEEA. V was clipped by 5 bases and J by 2 bases, with 19 bases between them. CDR3 amino acids: CASSLRVGATTYNEQFF. The CDR3 DNA sequence: TGTGCCAGCAGCCTTCGCGTCGGGGCTACTACCTACAATGAGCAGTTCTTC.

This clonotype was seen only a few times. The gene calls are TRBV6-1 and TRBJ2-5; D is ambiguous. This CDR3 is 11 amino acids long. With 10 bases removed from V and 5 bases from J, the gap between germline ends came to 11 bases. Germline V gene lookup returns CDR1 MNHNS and CDR2 SASEGT. CDR3 in amino acids: CATHLLETQYF. CDR3 bases: TGTGCCACCCATTTGTTGGAGACCCAGTACTTC.

The chain links TRBV7-8 to TRBJ2-1; D unclear. CDR3 length: 16 amino acids. V was pared by 3 bases and J by 2 bases, with 14 bases between. The germline V gene encodes CDR1 SGHVS and CDR2 FQNEAQ. The CDR3 region has the DNA TGTGCCAGCAGCTTGAAGAATCGAAGGGCCTACAATGAGCAGTTCTTC. It specifies CASSLKNRRAYNEQFF. Full variable domain (outside the CDR3, taken from reference TRBV7-8 and TRBJ2-1): GAGVSQSPRYKVAKRGQDVALRCDPISGHVSLFWYQQALGQGPEFLTYFQNEAQLDKSGLPSDRFFAERPEGSVSTLKIQRTQQEDSAVYLCASSLKNRRAYNEQFFGPGTRLTVL.

The chain is built from TRBV11-1 and TRBJ1-2; D is possibly TRBD1 (5 bases). Germline V gene lookup returns CDR1 SGHAT and CDR2 FQDESV (reference sequence). The CDR3 runs to 13 residues. Trimming stripped 10 bases from V and 4 bases from J, with 16 bases between. The CDR3 bases are TGTGCCACCGACCCCGCCGGGGGCTATGGCTACACCTTC. Its translation: CATDPAGGYGYTF.

CDR3: CASSINRNSPLHF. The CDR3 nucleotides read TGTGCCAGCAGTATCAACAGGAATTCACCCCTCCACTTT. J is TRBJ1-6 and V is TRBV28; TRBD1 is a possible D gene (5 bases). The CDR3 is made up of 13 amino acids. Germline CDR1 and CDR2: MDHEN and SYDVKM. V dropped 5 bases and J dropped 7 bases, with 9 bases sitting between them.

The V call is TRBV6-5, the J call TRBJ1-6, with 8 positions matching TRBD1. With V trimmed by 5 bases and J by 0 bases, 15 bases remained unmatched. Germline CDR1 is MNHEY and CDR2 is SVGAGI. This CDR3 spans 20 amino acids. The CDR3 loop reads CASSRTGNPSFGSYNSPLHF. CDR3 bases: TGTGCCAGCAGTCGGACAGGGAACCCAAGTTTTGGCTCCTATAATTCACCCCTCCACTTT.

The chain has TRBV7-2 and TRBJ2-1, with 7 bases matching TRBD1. CDR1 SGHTA and CDR2 FQGNSA come from the germline V gene. Trimming cost V 5 bases and J 0 bases; bases outside gene matches: 7. The CDR3 has 16 residues. For the CDR3, the DNA is TGTGCCAGCAGCGCAGACAGGGATCCCTCCTACAATGAGCAGTTCTTC. Residues: CASSADRDPSYNEQFF.

In the case of this clonotype: One base away lies a much larger clone, so this may be a sequencing read error. As the CDR3 is not closed by the conserved phenylalanine or tryptophan, this likely results from a read error. The chain is built from TRBV6-6 and TRBJ2-1; possible D gene TRBD2, 6 bases. The J call is doubtful: the DNA matches TRBJ2-7 better. CDR1 is MNHNY, CDR2 SVGAGI, per germline (reference sequence). The CDR3 totals 13 residues. For the CDR3, the DNA is TGTGCCAGCAGCTACCGGGAGACCTACGAGCAGTACTTA. Its protein product is CASSYRETYEQYL.

The chain couples TRBV27 to TRBJ2-1, with unresolved D. This CDR3 contains 11 residues. V was cut by 6 bases and J by 9 bases, with 9 bases left in between. Germline CDR1 is MNHEY and CDR2 is SMNVEV (reference sequence). The CDR3 loop reads CASRVGSEQFF. DNA of the CDR3: TGTGCCAGCAGAGTGGGAAGTGAGCAGTTCTTC.

This clonotype was counted only a few times. The rearrangement uses TRBV6-5 and TRBJ2-1; D call uncertain. CDR1 and CDR2 from the germline V gene are MNHEY and SVGAGI. V was trimmed by 0 bases and J by 7 bases, leaving 22 bases between them. CDR3 length equals 18 residues. CDR3 in amino acids: CASSYSFYVGYIWNEQFF. For the CDR3, the DNA is TGTGCCAGCAGTTACTCATTTTACGTGGGGTATATTTGGAATGAGCAGTTCTTC.

The chain carries TRBV7-2 and TRBJ2-3; 7 nucleotides match TRBD1. With the DNA end fitting TRBJ2-4 better, the J assignment may be wrong. Germline CDR1 and CDR2: SGHTA and FQGNSA. The length of the CDR3 is 16 residues. CDR3 loop: CASSRGHRGNGDIQYF. The DNA for the CDR3 is TGTGCCAGCAGCCGAGGGCACAGGGGAAATGGAGACATTCAGTACTTC.

The J gene is TRBJ2-1, the V gene TRBV6-4; the D gene is possibly TRBD1 (8 bases). Deletions cut 4 bases from V and 10 bases from J, with 14 bases between. This CDR3 region has 13 residues. The V gene's germline CDR1 is MRHNA and CDR2 SNTAGT. In DNA form, the CDR3 reads TGTGCCAGCAGTGTGGACAGGGAGGGGGAGCAGTTCTTC. Translation gives CASSVDREGEQFF.